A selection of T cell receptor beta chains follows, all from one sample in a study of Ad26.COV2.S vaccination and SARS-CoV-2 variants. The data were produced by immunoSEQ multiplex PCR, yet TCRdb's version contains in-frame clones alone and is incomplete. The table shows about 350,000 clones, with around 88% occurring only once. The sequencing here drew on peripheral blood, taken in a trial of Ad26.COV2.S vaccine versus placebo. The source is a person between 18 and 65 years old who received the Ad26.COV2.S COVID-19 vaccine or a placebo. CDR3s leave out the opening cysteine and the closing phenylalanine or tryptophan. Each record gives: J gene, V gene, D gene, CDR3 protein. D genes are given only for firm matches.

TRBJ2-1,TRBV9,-,ASSLGTGRGPYEQF
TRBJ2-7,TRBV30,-,AWSLWGVNEQY
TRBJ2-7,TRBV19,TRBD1,ASSIRDREPEQY
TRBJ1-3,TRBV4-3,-,ASSQVGPSSGNTIY
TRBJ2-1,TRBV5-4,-,ASSSSGRVHNEQF
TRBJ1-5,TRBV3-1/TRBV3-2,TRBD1,ASSPGTGYPQPQH
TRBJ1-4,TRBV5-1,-,ASRWGEETNEKLF
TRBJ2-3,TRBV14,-,ASSQDLSELSTDTQY
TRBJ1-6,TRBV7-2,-,ASSSQHLDNSPLH
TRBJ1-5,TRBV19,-,ASSGMGRTMNQPQH
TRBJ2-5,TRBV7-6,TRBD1,ASSLGTGERETQY
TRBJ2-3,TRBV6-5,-,ASSAGGFTDTQY
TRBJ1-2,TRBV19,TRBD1,ASIAGGDYGYT
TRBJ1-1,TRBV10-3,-,AISEDVAGTEAF
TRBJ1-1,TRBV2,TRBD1,ASRVNRGAEAF
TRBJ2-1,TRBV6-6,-,ASSYSNPQYNEQF
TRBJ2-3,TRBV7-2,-,ASSVPSTDTQY